A selection of T cell receptor beta chains follows, all from one sample in a study of cytomegalovirus exposure and HLA in healthy donors. The repertoire was sequenced with immunoSEQ multiplex PCR; TCRdb's copy has only in-frame clones and lacks some. Of 140,000 to 150,000 clones listed, approximately 78% were seen once; the top ten hold over 2.5%. What was sequenced was PBMCs. The receptors were sampled from a middle-aged man in good health and CMV-seropositive. Both conserved end residues are part of each CDR3. The order of the fields is V gene, J gene, clone size, D gene, CDR3 length, CDR3 protein, CDR3 DNA. A D gene is named only where the DNA matches it firmly. Clone size is stated in some rows and not others, as once, few, many or a class when expanded.

v_call: TRBV7-9; j_call: TRBJ2-1; clone_size: .; d_call: .; cdr3_length: 12; cdr3_aa: CSSSLVGDEQFF; cdr3_nt: TGTTCCAGCAGCTTGGTAGGGGATGAGCAGTTCTTC
v_call: TRBV19; j_call: TRBJ1-1; clone_size: .; d_call: .; cdr3_length: 16; cdr3_aa: CASSIAVADWNTEAFF; cdr3_nt: TGTGCCAGTAGTATCGCGGTCGCTGACTGGAACACTGAAGCTTTCTTT
v_call: TRBV21-1; j_call: TRBJ1-1; clone_size: .; d_call: .; cdr3_length: 14; cdr3_aa: CASSKGRGREEAFF; cdr3_nt: TGTGCCAGCAGCAAAGGTAGAGGGAGGGAAGAAGCTTTCTTT
v_call: TRBV4-2; j_call: TRBJ2-1; clone_size: medium-sized; d_call: .; cdr3_length: 15; cdr3_aa: CASSQGLSSYNEQFF; cdr3_nt: TGTGCCAGCAGCCAAGGTCTGAGCTCCTACAATGAGCAGTTCTTC
v_call: TRBV14; j_call: TRBJ2-7; clone_size: .; d_call: TRBD2; cdr3_length: 15; cdr3_aa: CASSLGVAGLYEQYF; cdr3_nt: TGTGCCAGCAGCCTCGGGGTAGCGGGACTCTACGAGCAGTACTTC
v_call: TRBV18; j_call: TRBJ2-3; clone_size: .; d_call: .; cdr3_length: 13; cdr3_aa: CASSPPAQDTQYF; cdr3_nt: TGTGCCAGCTCACCACCGGCCCAAGATACGCAGTATTTT
v_call: TRBV28; j_call: TRBJ2-5; clone_size: .; d_call: TRBD2; cdr3_length: 15; cdr3_aa: CASSPGGGGRETQYF; cdr3_nt: TGTGCCAGCAGCCCCGGTGGGGGGGGAAGGGAGACCCAGTACTTC
v_call: TRBV19; j_call: TRBJ1-4; clone_size: .; d_call: .; cdr3_length: 17; cdr3_aa: CASSMKGRGWTNEKLFF; cdr3_nt: TGTGCCAGTAGTATGAAGGGCAGGGGATGGACTAATGAAAAACTGTTTTTT
v_call: TRBV6-5; j_call: TRBJ1-4; clone_size: .; d_call: TRBD1; cdr3_length: 16; cdr3_aa: CASNYSGQGIREKLFF; cdr3_nt: TGTGCCAGCAATTACTCGGGACAGGGGATCCGGGAAAAACTGTTTTTT
v_call: TRBV6-1; j_call: TRBJ1-2; clone_size: .; d_call: .; cdr3_length: 13; cdr3_aa: CASRRGENHSYTF; cdr3_nt: TGTGCCAGCAGGCGGGGGGAAAACCATAGCTACACCTTC
v_call: TRBV27; j_call: TRBJ2-3; clone_size: .; d_call: .; cdr3_length: 15; cdr3_aa: CASTKSSRPTDTQYF; cdr3_nt: TGTGCCAGCACCAAGTCTAGTCGCCCCACAGATACGCAGTATTTT
v_call: TRBV5-6; j_call: TRBJ1-1; clone_size: few; d_call: .; cdr3_length: 17; cdr3_aa: CASSLVLGGVTDTEAFF; cdr3_nt: TGTGCCAGCAGCTTGGTTCTAGGGGGAGTAACGGACACTGAAGCTTTCTTT
v_call: TRBV7-9; j_call: TRBJ1-1; clone_size: .; d_call: .; cdr3_length: 16; cdr3_aa: CASSFGGGGLNTEAFF; cdr3_nt: TGTGCCAGCAGCTTTGGGGGAGGGGGATTGAACACTGAAGCTTTCTTT
v_call: TRBV7-9; j_call: TRBJ1-1; clone_size: .; d_call: TRBD1; cdr3_length: 12; cdr3_aa: CASSVDRGSAFF; cdr3_nt: TGTGCCAGCAGCGTCGACAGGGGTAGCGCTTTCTTT
v_call: TRBV28; j_call: TRBJ2-2; clone_size: .; d_call: .; cdr3_length: 13; cdr3_aa: CASGAENTGELFF; cdr3_nt: TGTGCCAGCGGAGCGGAGAACACCGGGGAGCTGTTTTTT
v_call: TRBV6-1; j_call: TRBJ1-1; clone_size: .; d_call: TRBD1; cdr3_length: 13; cdr3_aa: CASSRQGGTEAFF; cdr3_nt: TGTGCCAGCAGTAGACAGGGGGGCACTGAAGCTTTCTTT